The 17 T cell receptor beta chains below come from one sample, sequenced in a study of regulatory T cells in long-lasting Graves disease. Assembly of TCR beta libraries relied on iRepertoire HTBI primers together with Arm-PCR of CDR3 regions. TCRdb reanalysed the multiplex PCR reads using MiXCR and keeps one entry per CDR3 protein. The table has around 500,000 distinct CDR3 sequences, roughly 13% seen once. Time point: newly diagnosed GD, antithyroid drugs for less than 3 months. PBMC RNA served as the TCR library source. The same data also went into a second study, on T cells in Graves' hyperthyroidism and ophthalmopathy.

This sample comprised peripheral blood mononuclear cells (PBMCs), obtained at new diagnosis, from a patient treated with antithyroid drugs. The source is a young man with Graves disease.

This clonotype was counted at least ten times. The chain links TRBV6-1 to TRBJ2-1; 13 bases are a match to TRBD2. The germline V gene encodes CDR1 MNHNS and CDR2 SASEGT. V was pared by 5 bases and J by 9 bases, with 7 bases of the junction left unmatched. CDR3 length equals 15 residues. The CDR3 nucleotides read TGTGCCAGCAGTCCTGGACTAGCGGGAGTAGGTGAGCAGTTCTTC. Encoded protein: CASSPGLAGVGEQFF.

This clonotype was found many times. The chain has TRBV30 and TRBJ2-7; 10 bases align to TRBD1. With V trimmed by 5 bases and J by 3 bases, 4 bases remained unmatched. Germline V CDR1 and CDR2: GTSNPN, SVGIG (reference sequence). The CDR3 runs 13 residues. The CDR3 loop reads CAWGWDRGYEQYF. The CDR3 nucleotides read TGTGCCTGGGGATGGGACAGGGGCTACGAGCAGTACTTC.

This clonotype has at least ten counts. The chain recombines TRBV5-1 with TRBJ2-1, with 8 bases aligning to TRBD2. Germline values: CDR1 SGHRS, CDR2 YFSETQ. The CDR3 totals 13 residues. Losses at the gene ends were 3 bases for V and 10 bases for J; bases not matched to a gene: 6. The CDR3 DNA is TGCGCCAGCAGCTCTGCCCCGGGGGGGGAGCAGTTCTTC. Residues: CASSSAPGGEQFF.

This clonotype has a handful of counts. The V gene is TRBV9, the J gene TRBJ2-1; the match to TRBD2 covers 9 bases. The CDR3 is 15 amino acids. After removal of 0 bases from V and 8 bases from J, the junction contained 6 bases not matched to a gene. Germline CDR1 is SGDLS and CDR2 is YYNGEE. The CDR3 here is CASSVEGGRVHEQFF. The CDR3 DNA sequence: TGTGCCAGCAGCGTAGAGGGCGGGAGGGTCCATGAGCAGTTCTTC.

The chain joins TRBV15 to TRBJ2-7; 9 bases map to TRBD2. Trimming at V came to 0 bases and at J to 2 bases, leaving 5 bases not matched to a gene. Per germline, CDR1 LNHNV and CDR2 YYDKDF (reference sequence). The CDR3 runs 16 residues. This chain's CDR3 is CATSRDLSSGAYEQYF. CDR3 DNA: TGTGCCACCAGCAGAGATCTATCTAGCGGGGCCTACGAGCAGTACTTC.

This clonotype was counted only a few times. This chain connects TRBV3-1 to TRBJ2-2; the D gene is possibly TRBD2 (6 bases). V lost 0 bases, J lost 4 bases, and 15 bases lay in between. From germline, CDR1 is LGHDT and CDR2 YNNKEL (reference sequence). There are 17 residues in the CDR3. The CDR3 loop reads CASSQDAGRRGTGELFF. In DNA, the CDR3 is TGTGCCAGCAGCCAAGACGCGGGTAGGCGGGGCACCGGGGAGCTGTTTTTT.

This clonotype was counted between two and nine times. The rearrangement uses TRBV12-3 or TRBV12-4 and TRBJ2-2, with 9 nucleotides matching TRBD1. The CDR3 has 15 amino acids. Trimming at V came to 8 bases and at J to 4 bases, leaving 8 bases not matched to a gene. The CDR3 DNA reads TGTGCCAGCGGCCCGCGGACAGGGGTCACCGGGGAGCTGTTTTTT. It yields the protein CASGPRTGVTGELFF.

The chain employs TRBV27 and TRBJ1-1, with 7 bases fitting TRBD1. The V gene's germline CDR1 is MNHEY and CDR2 SMNVEV (reference sequence). The CDR3 is 13 residues long. V lost 2 bases to trimming and J lost 11 bases; unmatched junction nucleotides: 8. The CDR3 protein is CASSLDIRGRAFF. The CDR3 nucleotides are TGTGCCAGCAGTTTAGACATCAGGGGGAGGGCTTTCTTT.

The sample holds a few counts of this clonotype. This chain's CDR3 is CASSSMGGQKYEQYF. The DNA for the CDR3 is TGTGCCAGCAGCTCAATGGGGGGTCAAAAGTACGAGCAGTACTTC. This rearrangement joins TRBV7-9 to TRBJ2-7; D is perhaps TRBD2 (6 bases). V lost 4 bases, J lost 4 bases, and 17 bases lay in between. Germline V gives CDR1 SEHNR, CDR2 FQNEAQ (reference sequence). The CDR3 has 15 amino acids. The full variable domain, completed using reference TRBV7-9 and TRBJ2-7, is DTGVSQNPRHKITKRGQNVTFRCDPISEHNRLYWYRQTLGQGPEFLTYFQNEAQLEKSRLLSDRFSAERPKGSFSTLEIQRTEQGDSAMYLCASSSMGGQKYEQYFGPGTRLTVT.

This clonotype was recorded at least ten times. The V and J genes are TRBV5-1 and TRBJ1-1; D gene ambiguous. The CDR3 covers 14 residues. Looked up from germline, CDR1 is SGHRS and CDR2 is YFSETQ. V dropped 5 bases and J dropped 7 bases, with 18 bases sitting between them. The CDR3 region has the DNA TGCGCCAGCAGGCAATTGTCAGCGCGCCTTGAAGCTTTCTTT. As protein: CASRQLSARLEAFF.

In its sample, this clonotype was seen a few times. The chain links TRBV28 to TRBJ2-5; D unclear. V lost 6 bases, J lost 1 base, and 12 bases lay in between. CDR3 size: 14 residues. Germline CDR1 MDHEN, CDR2 SYDVKM. This CDR3 is CASSTPRTQETQYF. CDR3 nucleotide sequence: TGTGCCAGCAGCACACCCCGGACCCAAGAGACCCAGTACTTC.

J is TRBJ1-1 and V is TRBV18; D is unresolved. Trimming took off 4 bases at V and 0 bases at J, with 15 bases between the two ends. Germline V CDR1 and CDR2: KGHSH, LQKENI. The CDR3 contains 16 residues. CDR3 in amino acids: CASSLSSGWLNTEAFF. The CDR3 DNA reads as TGTGCCAGCTCACTGTCGTCGGGTTGGCTGAACACTGAAGCTTTCTTT.

The rearrangement links TRBV20-1 to TRBJ2-3; TRBD2 matches at 8 bases. This CDR3 spans 14 amino acids. CDR1 is DFQATT and CDR2 is SNEGSKA in the germline V gene (reference sequence). This CDR3 is CSTELAGRTDTQYF. The CDR3 coding sequence is TGCAGCACCGAGCTAGCGGGCCGCACAGATACGCAGTATTTT.

This clonotype was recorded many times. This chain connects TRBV18 to TRBJ2-7; the D is unclear. CDR1 KGHSH and CDR2 LQKENI come from the germline V gene. The CDR3 loop spans 12 amino acids. V gave up 8 bases and J gave up 3 bases, with 11 bases separating them. The CDR3, as DNA: TGTGCCAGCAGTTTAGATCTCTACGAGCAGTACTTC. Encoded protein: CASSLDLYEQYF.

This clonotype was detected many times. The chain has TRBV6-5 and TRBJ2-2, with 8 positions matching TRBD1. The J segment lost 6 bases and the V segment lost 4 bases, leaving 4 bases of the junction unmatched. Germline CDR1 is MNHEY and CDR2 is SVGAGI. This CDR3 has 14 residues. CDR3 loop: CASSWTGNPGELFF. For the CDR3, the DNA is TGTGCCAGCAGTTGGACAGGGAATCCCGGGGAGCTGTTTTTT.

Ten or more counts support this clonotype. This chain joins TRBV20-1 and TRBJ2-3; D remains ambiguous. The CDR3 is made up of 14 amino acids. V was clipped by 1 base and J by 2 bases, with 10 bases between them. The germline CDR1 and CDR2 sequences are DFQATT and SNEGSKA (reference sequence). The CDR3: CSARGLLVTDTQYF. As DNA, the CDR3 is TGCAGTGCTAGAGGACTTCTAGTCACAGATACGCAGTATTTT.

This clonotype was found many times. The V and J genes are TRBV5-5 and TRBJ2-7; no definite D call. The CDR3 consists of 12 residues. Per germline, CDR1 SGHKS and CDR2 YYEKEE (reference sequence). V shed 2 bases and J shed 6 bases, with 9 bases lying between them. The CDR3, as DNA: TGTGCCAGCAGCTTAGCTTCGATCGAGCAGTACTTC. It encodes CASSLASIEQYF. The variable domain in full, with the rest retrieved from reference TRBV5-5 and TRBJ2-7, is DAGVTQSPTHLIKTRGQQVTLRCSPISGHKSVSWYQQVLGQGPQFIFQYYEKEERGRGNFPDRFSARQFPNYSSELNVNALLLGDSALYLCASSLASIEQYFGPGTRLTVT.